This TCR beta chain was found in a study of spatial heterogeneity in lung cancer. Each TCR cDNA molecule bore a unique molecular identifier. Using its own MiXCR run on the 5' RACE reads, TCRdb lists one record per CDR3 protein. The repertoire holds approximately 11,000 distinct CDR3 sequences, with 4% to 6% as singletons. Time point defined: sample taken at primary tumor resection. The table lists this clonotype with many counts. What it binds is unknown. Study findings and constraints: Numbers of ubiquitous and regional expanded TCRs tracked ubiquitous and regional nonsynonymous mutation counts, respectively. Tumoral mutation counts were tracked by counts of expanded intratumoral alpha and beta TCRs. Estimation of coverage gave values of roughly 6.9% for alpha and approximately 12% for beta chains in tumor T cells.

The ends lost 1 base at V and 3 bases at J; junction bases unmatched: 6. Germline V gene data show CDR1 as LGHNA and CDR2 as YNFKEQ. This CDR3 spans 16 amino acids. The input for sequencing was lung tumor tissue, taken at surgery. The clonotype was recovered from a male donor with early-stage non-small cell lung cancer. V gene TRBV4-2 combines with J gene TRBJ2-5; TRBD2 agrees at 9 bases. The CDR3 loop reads CASSQVLAGAKETQYF. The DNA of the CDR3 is TGTGCCAGCAGCCAAGTGTTAGCGGGAGCCAAAGAGACCCAGTACTTC.